What follows are 2 T cell receptor beta chains derived from one specimen sequenced in a study of cytomegalovirus exposure and HLA in healthy donors. The PCR employed 60 Vbeta primers together with 13 Jbeta primers. Assay used: immunoSEQ multiplex PCR; TCRdb lists only in-frame clones, some missing. Found here are about 90,000 clones, around 64% of them singletons; the top ten hold roughly 2%. Specimen: PBMCs. The receptors were gathered from a man younger than 45 in good health and CMV-seronegative.

In DNA, the CDR3 is TGTGCCAGCAGCTCTGGGGGGAATCAGCCCCAGCATTTT. This sequence encodes CASSSGGNQPQHF. The chain is built from TRBV7-8 and TRBJ1-5, with D perhaps matching TRBD1 (5 bases). CDR1 is SGHVS, CDR2 FQNEAQ, per germline. The germline V and J ends were trimmed by 4 bases and 4 bases, with 8 bases remaining between them. This CDR3 has 13 residues.

This chain links TRBV29-1 with TRBJ1-3, with unresolved D. CDR1 is SQVTM, CDR2 ANQGSEA, per germline. This CDR3 is built from 13 residues. Trimming cost V 5 bases and J 0 bases, with 8 bases left between them. The chain's CDR3 is CSVRLLSGNTIYF. The DNA for the CDR3 is TGCAGCGTTCGCCTACTCTCTGGAAACACCATATATTTT.